The present T cell receptor (beta chain) was sequenced within a study of T cell responses to AZD1222 COVID-19 vaccine. Of note for this clone: Its antigen remains unknown.

Produced via immunoSEQ multiplex PCR; TCRdb's table is partial and in-frame only. The sample records about 120,000 clones, 88% being singletons. Findings and caveats of the study: Samples come after the peak T cell response, not at day 14. Clonal diversity may have been underestimated in mostly white British donors. Dominant CD4 TCR responses targeted spike regions 160-218 and 743-854.

V lost 4 bases and J lost 1, with 7 bases in between. The CDR3 consists of 13 residues. CDR1 and CDR2 (germline): MNHEY, SVGAGI. The J gene is TRBJ1-1, the V gene TRBV6-5; no reliable D call. The clonotype was recovered from an adult in good health. This material consisted of peripheral blood, taken on day 0 of AZD1222 vaccination. The CDR3 sequence is CASSFGQNTEAFF. CDR3 DNA sequence: TGTGCCAGCAGTTTCGGTCAGAACACTGAAGCTTTCTTT.